A single sample is the source of the 19 T cell receptor beta chains below, sequenced in a study of cytomegalovirus exposure and HLA in healthy donors. PCR employed 60 Vbeta and 13 Jbeta primers. Produced via immunoSEQ multiplex PCR; TCRdb's table is partial and in-frame only. The sample includes about 190,000 clones, more than 70% of them seen just once. The specimen sequenced was PBMCs. All receptors come from a man between 35 and 55 years old in good health and CMV-seropositive.

The chain employs TRBV15 and TRBJ2-7; D not resolved. The CDR3 consists of 14 residues. CDR1 and CDR2 from the germline V gene are LNHNV and YYDKDF (reference sequence). Trimming cost V 0 bases and J 3 bases, with 9 bases left between them. The CDR3 coding sequence is TGTGCCACCAGCAGAGATTATGGCAGCTACGAGCAGTACTTC. Protein sequence: CATSRDYGSYEQYF. The full variable domain, rest sourced from reference TRBV15 and TRBJ2-7, is DAMVIQNPRYQVTQFGKPVTLSCSQTLNHNVMYWYQQKSSQAPKLLFHYYDKDFNNEADTPDNFQSRRPNTSFCFLDIRSPGLGDTAMYLCATSRDYGSYEQYFGPGTRLTVT.

The V and J genes are TRBV9 and TRBJ1-2; TRBD1 might be the D (6 bases). The CDR3 consists of 14 residues. Trimming left V 2 bases short and J 2 bases short, with 10 bases between. In germline, CDR1 is SGDLS, CDR2 YYNGEE. CDR3 sequence: CASSVGQSNYGYTF. CDR3 nucleotide sequence: TGTGCCAGCAGCGTCGGACAGTCAAACTATGGCTACACCTTC. Drawing the rest from reference TRBV9 and TRBJ1-2, the complete variable domain is DSGVTQTPKHLITATGQRVTLRCSPRSGDLSVYWYQQSLDQGLQFLIQYYNGEERAKGNILERFSAQQFPDLHSELNLSSLELGDSALYFCASSVGQSNYGYTFGSGTRLTVV.

The chain uses TRBV7-9 and TRBJ2-2; D call uncertain. Germline lookup yields CDR1 SEHNR and CDR2 FQNEAQ (reference sequence). V gave up 2 bases and J gave up 0 bases, with 4 bases separating them. There are 14 residues in the CDR3. The CDR3 is CASSLRSNTGELFF. CDR3 in DNA: TGTGCCAGCAGCTTACGGTCGAACACCGGGGAGCTGTTTTTT.

The chain recombines TRBV15 with TRBJ1-5; 7 bases line up with TRBD1. Unmatched junction bases numbered 6, after V lost 1 base and J lost 6 bases. The CDR3 totals 15 residues. CDR1 and CDR2 from the germline V gene are LNHNV and YYDKDF (reference sequence). The CDR3 region has the DNA TGTGCCACCAGCAGAGTCCAGGGGGAAGGTCAGCCCCAGCATTTT. This encodes CATSRVQGEGQPQHF.

The CDR3, as DNA: TGTGCCAGCCACCCTCCGGGTAACACTGAAGCTTTCTTT. This codes for CASHPPGNTEAFF. The chain employs TRBV5-6 and TRBJ1-1, with D unclear. Germline V CDR1 and CDR2: SGHDT, YYEEEE. The CDR3 runs to 13 residues. V dropped 7 bases and J dropped 2 bases, with 12 bases sitting between them.

The V gene is TRBV6-6, the J gene TRBJ2-5, with 7 nucleotides matching TRBD2. The V and J ends lost 6 bases and 5 bases, in that order; junction bases with no gene match: 3. Germline CDR1 and CDR2: MNHNY and SVGAGI (reference sequence). CDR3 length equals 12 residues. The CDR3 sequence is CASSGLGETQYF. In DNA form, the CDR3 reads TGTGCCAGCAGCGGACTAGGGGAGACCCAGTACTTC.

The V call is TRBV10-1, the J call TRBJ2-7; D uncertain. The length of the CDR3 is 13 residues. Looked up from germline, CDR1 is WNHNN and CDR2 is SYGVQD (reference sequence). V lost 6 bases and J lost 6, with 15 bases in between. The CDR3 nucleotides read TGCGCCAGCAGCCTGATCTGGGCCTCCGAGCAGTACTTC. Translation: CASSLIWASEQYF.

The gene calls are TRBV5-6 and TRBJ1-4; 7 bases are shared with TRBD1. CDR3 size: 14 residues. The V and J ends lost 0 bases and 10 bases, in that order; junction bases with no gene match: 6. Germline lookup yields CDR1 SGHDT and CDR2 YYEEEE. CDR3 loop: CASSLGYRGGKLFF. The DNA of the CDR3 is TGTGCCAGCAGCTTGGGCTACAGGGGCGGAAAACTGTTTTTT.

The chain carries TRBV5-6 and TRBJ1-1; TRBD1 might be the D (5 bases). Germline V gene lookup returns CDR1 SGHDT and CDR2 YYEEEE. Trimming removed 2 bases at V and 3 bases at J, with 11 bases between. The CDR3 consists of 14 residues. This CDR3 is CASSFSLGDTEAFF. The CDR3 coding sequence is TGTGCCAGCAGCTTTTCTTTAGGGGACACTGAAGCTTTCTTT.

The rearrangement links TRBV14 to TRBJ2-1; D possibly corresponds to TRBD1 (6 bases). CDR3 length: 15 amino acids. The germline V and J ends were trimmed by 6 bases and 2 bases, with 14 bases remaining between them. CDR1 and CDR2 (germline): SGHDN, FVKESK. CDR3 nucleotides: TGTGCCAGCAGGCAGGAGCAGGGGCCCTACAATGAGCAGTTCTTC. This translates into CASRQEQGPYNEQFF.

The CDR3 protein is CASSLEGLAGDYEQYF. CDR3 in DNA: TGTGCCAGCAGTTTAGAGGGACTAGCGGGGGATTACGAGCAGTACTTC. This chain connects TRBV27 to TRBJ2-7; 14 bases line up with TRBD2. Germline CDR1 and CDR2: MNHEY and SMNVEV (reference sequence). This CDR3 spans 16 amino acids. The ends lost 2 bases at V and 4 bases at J; junction bases unmatched: 4.

V gene TRBV29-1 combines with J gene TRBJ2-1, with 7 bases fitting TRBD2. Germline CDR1 SQVTM, CDR2 ANQGSEA. V was pared by 6 bases and J by 7 bases, with 18 bases of the junction left unmatched. The CDR3 totals 16 residues. Here the CDR3 reads CSVPLWGAGTRNEQFF. Here the CDR3 DNA reads TGCAGCGTCCCCCTCTGGGGAGCGGGAACGCGGAATGAGCAGTTCTTC.

Only one count was recorded for this clone. The rearrangement links TRBV5-1 to TRBJ2-2; 7 positions match TRBD2. The germline V gene encodes CDR1 SGHRS and CDR2 YFSETQ. This CDR3 comprises 14 residues. V dropped 3 bases and J dropped 3; count of bases not matched to a gene: 2. The CDR3 sequence is CASSSGGDTGELFF. Here the CDR3 DNA reads TGCGCCAGCAGCTCGGGAGGCGACACCGGGGAGCTGTTTTTT. The full variable domain, its missing parts supplied by reference TRBV5-1 and TRBJ2-2, is KAGVTQTPRYLIKTRGQQVTLSCSPISGHRSVSWYQQTPGQGLQFLFEYFSETQRNKGNFPGRFSGRQFSNSRSEMNVSTLELGDSALYLCASSSGGDTGELFFGEGSRLTVL.

V usage is TRBV11-3 and J usage is TRBJ2-7; 9 positions match TRBD1. Trimming at V came to 5 bases and at J to 8 bases, leaving 4 bases not matched to a gene. Germline CDR1 SGHNT, CDR2 YENEEA. The CDR3 consists of 12 residues. The CDR3 region has the DNA TGTGCCAGCAGCGCAAACAGGGGGCAGCAGTACTTC. Translation: CASSANRGQQYF.

The V gene is TRBV19, the J gene TRBJ1-5, with D maybe TRBD1 (5 bases). Trimming took 2 bases from V and 1 from J, leaving 12 bases between them. Germline V gene sequence: CDR1 LNHDA, CDR2 SQIVND (reference sequence). This CDR3 has 16 amino acids. Here the CDR3 reads CASSIWGVRSNQPQHF. DNA for the CDR3: TGTGCCAGTAGTATATGGGGGGTACGGAGCAATCAGCCCCAGCATTTT.

Only a few counts were recorded for this clone. The chain is built from TRBV6-5 and TRBJ2-7; 7 nucleotides align to TRBD1. Germline loops: CDR1 MNHEY, CDR2 SVGAGI. The CDR3 consists of 12 residues. V shed 5 bases, J shed 4 bases, and the junction held 2 bases outside the gene matches. Written as DNA, the CDR3 is TGTGCCAGCAGTGCACAGGGGTACGAGCAGTACTTC. Translation: CASSAQGYEQYF.

The chain employs TRBV11-2 and TRBJ2-7; 7 bases fit TRBD2. CDR3 size: 16 residues. J lost 0 bases, V lost 1 base, and 6 bases had no gene match. The germline V gene has CDR1 SGHAT and CDR2 FQNNGV. The CDR3 sequence: CASSLGLGGDSYEQYF. The CDR3 DNA reads TGTGCCAGCAGCTTAGGGCTGGGAGGGGACTCCTACGAGCAGTACTTC.

The chain has TRBV18 and TRBJ1-1; 7 bases are a match to TRBD1. The CDR3 sequence is 14 residues long. Germline CDR1 is KGHSH and CDR2 is LQKENI. With 5 bases clipped from V and 7 bases from J, the junction kept 10 bases outside the gene matches. The CDR3 loop reads CASSSRQGINEAFF. DNA for the CDR3: TGTGCCAGCTCATCCCGACAGGGAATCAATGAAGCTTTCTTT.

This chain links TRBV7-9 with TRBJ2-7; possible D gene TRBD1, 5 bases. CDR1 is SEHNR and CDR2 is FQNEAQ in the germline V gene (reference sequence). V lost 3 bases, J lost 6 bases, and 18 bases lay in between. This CDR3 spans 15 amino acids. CDR3 sequence reads: CASSLYQGTHGEQYF. In DNA form, the CDR3 reads TGTGCCAGCAGCTTGTACCAGGGAACCCACGGCGAGCAGTACTTC. The whole variable domain, remainder taken from reference TRBV7-9 and TRBJ2-7, is DTGVSQNPRHKITKRGQNVTFRCDPISEHNRLYWYRQTLGQGPEFLTYFQNEAQLEKSRLLSDRFSAERPKGSFSTLEIQRTEQGDSAMYLCASSLYQGTHGEQYFGPGTRLTVT.